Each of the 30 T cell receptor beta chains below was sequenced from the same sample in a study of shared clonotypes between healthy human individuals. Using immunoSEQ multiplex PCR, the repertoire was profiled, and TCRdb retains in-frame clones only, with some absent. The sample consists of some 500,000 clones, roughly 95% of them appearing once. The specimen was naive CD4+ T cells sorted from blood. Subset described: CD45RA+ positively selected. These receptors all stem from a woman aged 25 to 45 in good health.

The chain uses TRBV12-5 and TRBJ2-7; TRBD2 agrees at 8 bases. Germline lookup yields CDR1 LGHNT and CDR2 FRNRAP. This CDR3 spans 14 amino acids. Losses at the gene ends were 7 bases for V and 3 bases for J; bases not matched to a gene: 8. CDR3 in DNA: TGTGCTAGTGCCTGGCGGGAGGACCTCTACGAGCAGTACTTC. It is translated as CASAWREDLYEQYF.

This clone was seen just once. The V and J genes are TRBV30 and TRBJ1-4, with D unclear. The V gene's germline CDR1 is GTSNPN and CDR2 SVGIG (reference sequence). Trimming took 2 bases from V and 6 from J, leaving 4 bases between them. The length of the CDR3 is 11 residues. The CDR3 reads CAWSLDEKLFF. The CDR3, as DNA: TGTGCCTGGAGTCTTGATGAAAAACTGTTTTTT.

The CDR3 loop is CASSVEIFGELFF. The CDR3 DNA reads as TGTGCCAGCAGCGTAGAAATCTTCGGGGAGCTGTTTTTT. This sequence joins TRBV9 and TRBJ2-2; D not resolved. The CDR3 totals 13 residues. Trimming removed 0 bases at V and 7 bases at J, with 7 bases between. Germline values: CDR1 SGDLS, CDR2 YYNGEE.

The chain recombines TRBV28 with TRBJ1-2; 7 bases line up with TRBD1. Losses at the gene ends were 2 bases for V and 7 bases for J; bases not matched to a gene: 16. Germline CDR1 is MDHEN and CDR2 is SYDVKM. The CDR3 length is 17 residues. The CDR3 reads CASSLPGLRGGEGGYTF. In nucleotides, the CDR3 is TGTGCCAGCAGTTTACCGGGACTCAGGGGGGGAGAAGGTGGCTACACCTTC.

CDR3 in amino acids: CASSPDRSTGELFF. CDR3 nucleotide sequence: TGCGCCAGCAGCCCCGACAGGTCCACCGGGGAGCTGTTTTTT. V is TRBV4-1 and J is TRBJ2-2, with D tentatively TRBD1 (6 bases). Germline values: CDR1 MGHRA, CDR2 YSYEKL. The CDR3 covers 14 residues. Trimming cost V 4 bases and J 4 bases, with 10 bases left between them.

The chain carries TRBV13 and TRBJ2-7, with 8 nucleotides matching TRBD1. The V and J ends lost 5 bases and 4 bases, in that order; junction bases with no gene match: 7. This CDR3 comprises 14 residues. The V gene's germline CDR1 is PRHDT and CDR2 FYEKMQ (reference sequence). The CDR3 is CASSLRTGPYEQYF. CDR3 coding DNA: TGTGCCAGCAGCCTAAGGACAGGGCCGTACGAGCAGTACTTC. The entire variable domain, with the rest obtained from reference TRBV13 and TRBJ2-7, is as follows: AAGVIQSPRHLIKEKRETATLKCYPIPRHDTVYWYQQGPGQDPQFLISFYEKMQSDKGSIPDRFSAQQFSDYHSELNMSSLELGDSALYFCASSLRTGPYEQYFGPGTRLTVT.

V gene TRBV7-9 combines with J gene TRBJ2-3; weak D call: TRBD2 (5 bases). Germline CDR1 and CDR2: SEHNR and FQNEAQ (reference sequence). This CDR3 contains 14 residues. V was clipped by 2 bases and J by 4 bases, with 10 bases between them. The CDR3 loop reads CASSLTRGPDTQYF. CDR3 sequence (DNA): TGTGCCAGCAGCTTAACCCGCGGGCCAGATACGCAGTATTTT.

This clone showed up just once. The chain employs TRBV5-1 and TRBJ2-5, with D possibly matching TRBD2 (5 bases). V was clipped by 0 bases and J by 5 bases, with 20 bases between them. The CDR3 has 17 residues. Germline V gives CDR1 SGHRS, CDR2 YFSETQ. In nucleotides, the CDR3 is TGCGCCAGCAGCTTGGCCGATATGGTCGGGGTGGTGGAGACCCAGTACTTC. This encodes CASSLADMVGVVETQYF.

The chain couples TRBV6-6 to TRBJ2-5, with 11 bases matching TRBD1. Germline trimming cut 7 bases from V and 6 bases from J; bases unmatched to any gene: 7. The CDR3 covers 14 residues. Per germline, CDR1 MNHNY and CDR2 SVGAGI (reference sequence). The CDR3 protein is CASTLGTGGQTQYF. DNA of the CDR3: TGTGCCAGCACCCTCGGGACAGGGGGACAGACCCAGTACTTC.

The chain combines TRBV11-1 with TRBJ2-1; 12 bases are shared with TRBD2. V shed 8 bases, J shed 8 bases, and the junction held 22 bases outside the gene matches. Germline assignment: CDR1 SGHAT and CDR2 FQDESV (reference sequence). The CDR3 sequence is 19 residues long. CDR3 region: CASRTHRQGPSGRADEQFF. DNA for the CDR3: TGTGCCAGCCGTACCCACCGGCAGGGTCCTAGCGGGAGGGCCGATGAGCAGTTCTTC.

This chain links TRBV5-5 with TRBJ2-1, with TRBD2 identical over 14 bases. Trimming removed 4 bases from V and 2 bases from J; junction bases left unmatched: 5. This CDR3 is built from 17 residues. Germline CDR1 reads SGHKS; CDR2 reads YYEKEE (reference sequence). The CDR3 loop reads CASSKGTSGSAYNEQFF. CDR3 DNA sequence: TGTGCCAGCAGCAAAGGGACTAGCGGGAGCGCCTACAATGAGCAGTTCTTC.

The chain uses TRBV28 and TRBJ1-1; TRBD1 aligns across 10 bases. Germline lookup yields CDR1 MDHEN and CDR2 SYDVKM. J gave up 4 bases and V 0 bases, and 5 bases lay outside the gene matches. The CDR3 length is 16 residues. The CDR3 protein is CASSLWTGGASTEAFF. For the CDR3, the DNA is TGTGCCAGCAGTTTATGGACAGGGGGCGCGAGCACTGAAGCTTTCTTT.

The CDR3 protein is CATSRDFGTSGKEFF. The CDR3, as DNA: TGTGCCACCAGCAGAGATTTCGGGACTAGCGGGAAGGAGTTCTTC. The V and J genes are TRBV15 and TRBJ2-1, with 13 bases fitting TRBD2. CDR3 length: 15 amino acids. Germline CDR1 reads LNHNV; CDR2 reads YYDKDF (reference sequence). V gave up 0 bases and J gave up 14 bases; unmatched junction bases: 7.

The CDR3 sequence: CASSDGSRVYEQYF. DNA for the CDR3: TGCGCCAGCAGTGATGGTTCTAGGGTCTACGAGCAGTACTTC. The V and J genes are TRBV10-1 and TRBJ2-7; no definite D call. CDR3 size: 14 residues. Looked up from germline, CDR1 is WNHNN and CDR2 is SYGVQD (reference sequence). Trimming cost V 3 bases and J 3 bases, with 12 bases left between them.

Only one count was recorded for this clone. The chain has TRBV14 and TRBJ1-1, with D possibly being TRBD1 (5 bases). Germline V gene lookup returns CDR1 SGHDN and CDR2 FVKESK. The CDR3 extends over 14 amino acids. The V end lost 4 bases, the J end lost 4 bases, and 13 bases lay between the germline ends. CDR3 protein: CASSLRQGGTEAFF. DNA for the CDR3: TGTGCCAGCAGCCTTCGTCAGGGTGGCACTGAAGCTTTCTTT.

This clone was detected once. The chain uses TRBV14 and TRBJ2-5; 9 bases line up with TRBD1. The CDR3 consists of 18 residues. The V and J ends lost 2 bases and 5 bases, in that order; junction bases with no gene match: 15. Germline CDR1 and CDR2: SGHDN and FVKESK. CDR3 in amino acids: CASSQTYLRDRDTETQYF. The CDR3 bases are TGTGCCAGCAGCCAAACTTACTTGCGGGACAGGGATACCGAGACCCAGTACTTC.

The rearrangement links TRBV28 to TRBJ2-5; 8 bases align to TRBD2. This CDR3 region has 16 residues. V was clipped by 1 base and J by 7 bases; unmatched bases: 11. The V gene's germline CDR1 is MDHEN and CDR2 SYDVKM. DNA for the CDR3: TGTGCCAGCAGTTTATCCCCCCACACGCGGGAGGTGACCCAGTACTTC. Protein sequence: CASSLSPHTREVTQYF.

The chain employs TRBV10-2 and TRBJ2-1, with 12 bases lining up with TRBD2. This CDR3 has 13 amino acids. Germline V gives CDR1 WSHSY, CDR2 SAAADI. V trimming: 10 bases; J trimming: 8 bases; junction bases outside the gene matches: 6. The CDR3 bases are TGCGCCACCCGACTAGCGGGAGTATATGAGCAGTTCTTC. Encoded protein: CATRLAGVYEQFF.

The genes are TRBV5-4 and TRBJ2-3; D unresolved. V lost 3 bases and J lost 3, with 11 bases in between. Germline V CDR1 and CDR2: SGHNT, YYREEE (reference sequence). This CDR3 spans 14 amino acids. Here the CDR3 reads CASSSGLGTDTQYF. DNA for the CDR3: TGTGCCAGCAGCTCTGGGCTGGGGACAGATACGCAGTATTTT.

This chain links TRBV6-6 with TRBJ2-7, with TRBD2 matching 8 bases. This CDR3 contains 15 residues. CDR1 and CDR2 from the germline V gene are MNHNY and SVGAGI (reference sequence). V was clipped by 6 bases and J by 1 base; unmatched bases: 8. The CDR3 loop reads CASSPPGTRSYEQYF. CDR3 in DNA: TGTGCCAGCAGCCCCCCCGGGACTAGGTCCTACGAGCAGTACTTC.

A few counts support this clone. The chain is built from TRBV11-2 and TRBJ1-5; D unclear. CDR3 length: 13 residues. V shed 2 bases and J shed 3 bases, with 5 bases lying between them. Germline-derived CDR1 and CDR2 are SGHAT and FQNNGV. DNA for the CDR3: TGTGCCAGCAGCTTAACAGACAATCAGCCCCAGCATTTT. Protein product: CASSLTDNQPQHF.

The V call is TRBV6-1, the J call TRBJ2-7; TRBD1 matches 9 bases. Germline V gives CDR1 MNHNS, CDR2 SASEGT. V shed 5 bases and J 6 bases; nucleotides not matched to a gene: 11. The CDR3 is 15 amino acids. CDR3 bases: TGTGCCAGCAGTCGATGGACAGGGGAAATTGCCGAGCAGTACTTC. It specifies CASSRWTGEIAEQYF.

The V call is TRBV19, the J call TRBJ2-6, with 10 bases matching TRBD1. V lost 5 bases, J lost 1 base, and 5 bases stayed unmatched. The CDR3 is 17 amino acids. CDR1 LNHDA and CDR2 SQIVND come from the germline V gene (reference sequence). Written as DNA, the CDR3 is TGTGCCAGTAGTCCCGGGACAGGGGAGTCTGGGGCCAACGTCCTGACTTTC. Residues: CASSPGTGESGANVLTF. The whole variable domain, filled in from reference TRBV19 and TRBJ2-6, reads DGGITQSPKYLFRKEGQNVTLSCEQNLNHDAMYWYRQDPGQGLRLIYYSQIVNDFQKGDIAEGYSVSREKKESFPLTVTSAQKNPTAFYLCASSPGTGESGANVLTFGAGSRLTVL.

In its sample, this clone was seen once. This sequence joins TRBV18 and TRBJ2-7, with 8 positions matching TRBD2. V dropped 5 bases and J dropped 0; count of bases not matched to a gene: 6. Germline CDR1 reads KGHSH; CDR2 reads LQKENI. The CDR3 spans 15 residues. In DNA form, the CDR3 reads TGTGCCAGCTCAGGGAGCGGGAGAGGCTCCTACGAGCAGTACTTC. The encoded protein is CASSGSGRGSYEQYF.

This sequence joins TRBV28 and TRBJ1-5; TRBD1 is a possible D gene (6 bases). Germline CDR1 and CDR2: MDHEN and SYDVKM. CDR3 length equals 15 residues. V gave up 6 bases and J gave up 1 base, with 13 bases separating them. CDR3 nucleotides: TGTGCCAGCAGCCGGGACACTCAGAGCAATCAGCCCCAGCATTTT. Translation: CASSRDTQSNQPQHF.

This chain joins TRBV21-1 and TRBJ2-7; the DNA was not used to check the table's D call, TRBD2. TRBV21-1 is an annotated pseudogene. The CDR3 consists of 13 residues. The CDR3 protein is CAPIRGISYEQYF. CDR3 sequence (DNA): TGTGCCCCAATAAGAGGCATCTCCTACGAGCAGTACTTC.

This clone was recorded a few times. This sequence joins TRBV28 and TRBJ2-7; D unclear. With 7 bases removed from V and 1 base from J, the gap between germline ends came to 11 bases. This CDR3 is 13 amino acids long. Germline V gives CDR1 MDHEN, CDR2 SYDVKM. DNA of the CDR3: TGTGCCAGCACCTCCGGGCCTTCCTACGAGCAGTACTTC. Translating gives CASTSGPSYEQYF.

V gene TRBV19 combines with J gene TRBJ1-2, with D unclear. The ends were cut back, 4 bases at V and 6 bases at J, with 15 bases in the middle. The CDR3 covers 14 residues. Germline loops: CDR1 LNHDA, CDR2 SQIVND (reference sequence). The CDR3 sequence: CASSTSGLHNGYTF. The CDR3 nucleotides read TGTGCCAGTAGTACGAGTGGTCTTCACAATGGCTACACCTTC.

The CDR3 here is CASRVGTVKTGELFF. The CDR3 nucleotides read TGTGCCAGTAGAGTGGGGACAGTTAAAACCGGGGAGCTGTTTTTT. This chain joins TRBV28 and TRBJ2-2, with TRBD1 matching 7 bases. There are 15 residues in the CDR3. V lost 9 bases, J lost 5 bases, and 12 bases stayed unmatched. Germline CDR1 MDHEN, CDR2 SYDVKM.

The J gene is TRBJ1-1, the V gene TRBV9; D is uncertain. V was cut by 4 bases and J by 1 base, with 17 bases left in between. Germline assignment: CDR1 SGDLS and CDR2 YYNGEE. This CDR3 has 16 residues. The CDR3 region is CASSPLLVPRNTEAFF. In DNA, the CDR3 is TGTGCCAGCAGCCCCCTGCTAGTGCCTAGGAACACTGAAGCTTTCTTT.